Described below is a single TCR beta chain sequence and its context. Its antigen remains unknown. In germline, CDR1 is SGHRS, CDR2 YFSETQ. The CDR3 is made up of 13 amino acids. Trimming left V 6 bases short and J 8 bases short, with 17 bases between. The data belong to a study of regulatory T cells in long-lasting Graves disease. Notes on the study in general: New patients shared fewer public clonotypes (about 970) than persistent patients did (roughly 2,700).

Time point indicated: newly diagnosed GD, antithyroid drugs for less than 3 months. The TCR library used RNA extracted from PBMCs. Clinicians diagnosed Graves' disease using American Thyroid Association guidelines. Arm-PCR of CDR3 regions with iRepertoire HTBI primers generated TCR beta libraries. Per the study methods: Sequenced samples collectively carried 62 TRBV and 14 TRBJ segments. Via MiXCR, TCRdb re-called the multiplex PCR reads, giving one row per CDR3 protein. TCRdb's processing, not the authors', yielded these V and J calls. Here the sample spans 300,000 to 400,000 distinct CDR3 sequences, around 17% being singletons. This same sample was also taken into another study, of T cells in Graves' hyperthyroidism and ophthalmopathy. From that report: For the diagnoses, clinical symptoms, serum thyroxine and TRAb, thyroid ultrasound and orbital computed tomography were used.

The specimen was peripheral blood mononuclear cells (PBMCs), collected at new diagnosis, from a patient treated with antithyroid drugs. The chain has TRBV5-1 and TRBJ2-5; unclear D gene. The receptor was derived from a man aged 40-49 years with Graves disease. Here the CDR3 reads CASTSQNEDTQYF. The DNA for the CDR3 is TGCGCCAGCACCTCTCAGAACGAGGATACCCAGTACTTC.